The present entry profiles one TCR beta chain with its context. Its antigen is unknown. The sample originates from a study of early stage breast cancer tumors. Overall study context: The ER+/PR+/HER2- tumors included roughly eight ductal and a handful of lobular carcinomas. The study's findings and limits: Most shared enriched TCRB sequences were commonly generated ones. Compared with adjacent normal breast, tumors showed about 2.3-fold denser, more clonal T cells.

This CDR3 comprises 15 residues. Each sample had two DNA replicates, around 0.45 ug blood or roughly 1.4 ug tissue. Only in-frame clones appear in the TCRdb table, and some are missing; sequencing was by immunoSEQ multiplex PCR. The sample holds tens of thousands of clones, about three quarters seen once. V and J are TRBV1 and TRBJ2-3; TRBD2, the table's D call, lacks a check against the DNA. TRBV1 is a pseudogene locus. The receptor was isolated from a person aged 35-50 years with breast cancer. Sequencing was done on a sample of blood. The CDR3 nucleotides read TGCACCAGCAGCCAAGTGAGTGCTAGCACAGATACGCAGTATTTT. Translating it yields CTSSQVSASTDTQYF.